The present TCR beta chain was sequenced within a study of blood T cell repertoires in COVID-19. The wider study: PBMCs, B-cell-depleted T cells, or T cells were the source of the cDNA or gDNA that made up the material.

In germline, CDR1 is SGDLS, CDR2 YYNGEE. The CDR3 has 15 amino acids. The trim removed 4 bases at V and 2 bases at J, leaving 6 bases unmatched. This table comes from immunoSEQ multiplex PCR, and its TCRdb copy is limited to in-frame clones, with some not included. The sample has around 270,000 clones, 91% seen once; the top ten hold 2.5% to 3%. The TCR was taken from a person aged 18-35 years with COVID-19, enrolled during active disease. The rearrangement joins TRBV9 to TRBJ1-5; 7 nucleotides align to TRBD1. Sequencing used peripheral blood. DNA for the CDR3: TGTGCCAGCAGCTCAGGGGGTTCGGGCAATCAGCCCCAGCATTTT. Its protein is CASSSGGSGNQPQHF.